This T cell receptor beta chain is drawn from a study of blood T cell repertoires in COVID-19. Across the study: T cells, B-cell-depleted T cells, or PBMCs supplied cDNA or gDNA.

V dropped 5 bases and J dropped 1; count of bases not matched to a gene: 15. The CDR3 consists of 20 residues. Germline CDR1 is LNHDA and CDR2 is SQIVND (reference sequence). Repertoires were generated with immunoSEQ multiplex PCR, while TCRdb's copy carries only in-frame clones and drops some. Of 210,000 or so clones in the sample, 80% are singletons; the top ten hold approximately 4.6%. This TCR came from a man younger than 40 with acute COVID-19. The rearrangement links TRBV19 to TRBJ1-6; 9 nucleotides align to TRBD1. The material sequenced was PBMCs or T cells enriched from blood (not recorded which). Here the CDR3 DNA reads TGTGCCAGTAGTCGCGCCGCCAGAGGGACAGGGAGTTCCTATAATTCACCCCTCCACTTT. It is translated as CASSRAARGTGSSYNSPLHF. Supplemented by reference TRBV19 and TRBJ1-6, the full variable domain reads DGGITQSPKYLFRKEGQNVTLSCEQNLNHDAMYWYRQDPGQGLRLIYYSQIVNDFQKGDIAEGYSVSREKKESFPLTVTSAQKNPTAFYLCASSRAARGTGSSYNSPLHFGNGTRLTVT.